The rows below give T cell receptor beta chains drawn from one sample of a study of cytomegalovirus exposure and HLA in healthy donors. Using immunoSEQ multiplex PCR, the repertoire was profiled, and TCRdb retains in-frame clones only, with some absent. The table lists over 150,000 clones, approximately 72% of them singletons. Material for sequencing was PBMCs. The receptors come from a man aged 18-30 years in good health and CMV-seronegative. The CDR3 runs from the conserved cysteine through the conserved F or W. The order of the fields is D gene, J gene, clone size, V gene, CDR3 protein, CDR3 DNA. The D gene is left open where the match is weak. The listing skips clone size in some rows; elsewhere it reads once, few, many or a size class.

. TRBJ1-5 . TRBV21-1 CASSNPGQGGFSNQPQHF TGTGCCAGCAGCAATCCAGGACAGGGGGGGTTTAGCAATCAGCCCCAGCATTTT
. TRBJ2-5 . TRBV12-5 CASGLTPHGGGETQYF TGTGCTAGTGGTTTGACCCCCCACGGAGGTGGGGAGACCCAGTACTTC
. TRBJ2-7 few TRBV10-3 CAISTLDKTYEQYF TGTGCCATCAGTACATTGGACAAGACCTACGAGCAGTACTTC
. TRBJ1-1 . TRBV14 CASSQGYGTEAFF TGTGCCAGCAGCCAAGGTTACGGGACTGAAGCTTTCTTT
TRBD1 TRBJ1-1 once TRBV5-8 CASRPDRGFTANTEAFF TGTGCCAGCAGACCAGACAGGGGGTTTACGGCGAACACTGAAGCTTTCTTT
. TRBJ1-3 . TRBV9 CASSLYADPGNTIYF TGTGCCAGCAGCCTCTATGCGGATCCAGGAAACACCATATATTTT
. TRBJ1-2 . TRBV7-9 CASSFLGGGNYGYTF TGTGCCAGCAGCTTCCTAGGGGGTGGAAACTATGGCTACACCTTC
. TRBJ1-2 . TRBV7-2 CASSLVEANYGYTF TGTGCCAGCAGCTTAGTCGAGGCTAACTATGGCTACACCTTC
TRBD1 TRBJ2-2 few TRBV28 CASMGPGQGHTGELFF TGTGCCAGCATGGGGCCGGGACAGGGGCACACCGGGGAGCTGTTTTTT
. TRBJ2-2 . TRBV7-2 CASSSWNTGELFF TGTGCCAGCAGCTCGTGGAACACCGGGGAGCTGTTTTTT
. TRBJ1-4 . TRBV5-8 CASSRGTTNEKLFF TGTGCCAGCAGCCGAGGTACAACTAATGAAAAACTGTTTTTT
. TRBJ1-1 . TRBV2 CASSVGGGTEAFF TGTGCCAGCAGTGTGGGAGGGGGCACTGAAGCTTTCTTT
. TRBJ1-6 . TRBV6-4 CASSDGGDSPLHF TGTGCCAGCAGTGATGGGGGCGACTCACCCCTCCACTTT
TRBD1 TRBJ1-2 . TRBV18 CASSPAYGGQGQDGYTF TGTGCCAGCTCACCTGCTTATGGGGGACAGGGGCAGGATGGCTACACCTTC
TRBD1 TRBJ2-3 . TRBV10-3 CAISALRQGASTDTQYF TGTGCCATCAGTGCCCTCAGACAGGGGGCCTCCACAGATACGCAGTATTTT
. TRBJ1-1 . TRBV19 CASSPTGKVTEAFF TGTGCCAGTAGTCCTACAGGGAAGGTCACTGAAGCTTTCTTT
TRBD1 TRBJ1-1 few TRBV19 CASSMQGVSEAFF TGTGCCAGTAGTATGCAGGGGGTGAGTGAAGCTTTCTTT
. TRBJ2-4 . TRBV7-2 CASSSQLGLAKNIQYF TGTGCCAGCAGCTCGCAGCTAGGACTAGCCAAAAACATTCAGTACTTC
. TRBJ1-2 . TRBV5-4 CASRGQGNYGYTF TGTGCCAGCAGGGGGCAGGGGAACTATGGCTACACCTTC
. TRBJ1-2 once TRBV6-1 CASIQTPGVYGYTF TGTGCCAGCATTCAAACCCCAGGGGTCTATGGCTACACCTTC
TRBD1 TRBJ2-7 . TRBV6-5 CASSYRQGTYEQYF TGTGCCAGCAGTTATCGACAGGGGACCTACGAGCAGTACTTC
. TRBJ2-5 . TRBV7-9 CAGGGYRVTQETQYF TGTGCCGGGGGAGGGTACAGGGTCACCCAAGAGACCCAGTACTTC
TRBD2 TRBJ2-1 . TRBV6-5 CASSYRGTSGGDEQFF TGTGCCAGCAGTTACCGGGGGACTAGCGGGGGGGATGAGCAGTTCTTC
. TRBJ1-1 . TRBV2 CASKTAPSTEAFF TGTGCCAGCAAGACAGCGCCGAGCACTGAAGCTTTCTTT
. TRBJ1-5 . TRBV28 CASTSNGGFNQPQHF TGTGCCAGCACCTCGAATGGCGGATTCAATCAGCCCCAGCATTTT
. TRBJ1-2 once TRBV9 CASSVGRGNYGYTF TGTGCCAGCAGCGTAGGTAGAGGGAACTATGGCTACACCTTC
. TRBJ1-4 . TRBV21-1 CASSKVGAYRGPNEKLFF TGTGCCAGCAGCAAAGTAGGGGCGTACAGGGGACCGAATGAAAAACTGTTTTTT
TRBD1 TRBJ2-1 . TRBV19 CASSITGGAYNEQFF TGTGCCAGTAGTATAACAGGGGGCGCCTACAATGAGCAGTTCTTC
. TRBJ2-3 . TRBV14 CASSQDGARDTQYF TGTGCCAGCAGCCAAGATGGGGCGAGAGATACGCAGTATTTT
. TRBJ2-7 . TRBV4-3 CASSQDSSYEQYF TGCGCCAGCAGCCAAGACAGCTCCTACGAGCAGTACTTC
. TRBJ1-4 . TRBV6-1 CASSEGAGDEKLFF TGTGCCAGCAGTGAAGGGGCAGGGGATGAAAAACTGTTTTTT
. TRBJ2-5 . TRBV2 CASSISEYQETQYF TGTGCCAGCAGTATTTCCGAGTACCAAGAGACCCAGTACTTC
TRBD2 TRBJ2-1 . TRBV9 CASSVEGRGPYNEQFF TGTGCCAGCAGCGTAGAGGGGAGGGGTCCCTACAATGAGCAGTTCTTC
TRBD1 TRBJ2-1 few TRBV9 CASSVAPGQYNEQFF TGTGCCAGCAGCGTAGCCCCGGGACAGTACAATGAGCAGTTCTTC
TRBD1 TRBJ1-2 . TRBV15 CATSTKGQPMNSGYTF TGTGCCACTAGCACCAAGGGACAGCCCATGAACAGTGGCTACACCTTC
TRBD1 TRBJ1-1 . TRBV9 CASSGQGAEAFF TGTGCCAGCAGCGGACAGGGAGCTGAAGCTTTCTTT
. TRBJ2-2 . TRBV2 CASSPRTYTGELFF TGTGCCAGCAGCCCGAGGACATACACCGGGGAGCTGTTTTTT
. TRBJ1-2 . TRBV4-1 CASSQDSVRGGYTF TGCGCCAGCAGCCAAGATTCGGTCCGCGGTGGCTACACCTTC
. TRBJ2-2 . TRBV11-2 CASSLVGLKGNTGELFF TGTGCCAGCAGCTTAGTGGGGCTAAAAGGGAACACCGGGGAGCTGTTTTTT
. TRBJ1-1 . TRBV28 CASSFGDMNTEAFF TGTGCCAGCAGTTTTGGGGACATGAACACTGAAGCTTTCTTT
. TRBJ2-1 . TRBV6-4 CASSEYSHNEQFF TGTGCCAGCAGCGAATATAGCCACAATGAGCAGTTCTTC
TRBD1 TRBJ2-4 . TRBV27 CASTDYRGAKNIQYF TGTGCCAGCACCGATTACAGGGGGGCCAAAAACATTCAGTACTTC
TRBD1 TRBJ1-2 . TRBV2 CASINRPRTGPVNYGYTF TGTGCCAGCATCAACCGCCCCCGGACAGGTCCCGTTAACTATGGCTACACCTTC
. TRBJ2-3 few TRBV7-2 CASSFFGPGLDTDTQYF TGTGCCAGCAGCTTTTTTGGGCCGGGGTTAGACACAGATACGCAGTATTTT
TRBD1 TRBJ2-6 . TRBV27 CASSPDRVGANVLTF TGTGCCAGCAGTCCGGACAGGGTTGGGGCCAACGTCCTGACTTTC
. TRBJ1-2 . TRBV30 CAWSPRVKITF TGTGCCTGGAGTCCGAGGGTGAAGATCACCTTC
. TRBJ2-5 . TRBV30 CASRSRGRQETQYF TGTGCCTCTCGTTCTAGGGGCAGACAAGAGACCCAGTACTTC
. TRBJ1-6 . TRBV30 CAWNLIGAPVALHF TGTGCCTGGAATTTGATAGGGGCTCCGGTTGCCCTCCACTTT
TRBD1 TRBJ1-4 . TRBV30 CAWLTTGRNEKLFF TGTGCCTGGTTGACGACAGGGCGTAATGAAAAACTGTTTTTT
. TRBJ1-1 . TRBV11-2 CASSLRDTEAFF TGTGCCAGCAGCTTACGGGACACTGAAGCTTTCTTT
. TRBJ2-2 . TRBV6-6 CASSRGTGELFF TGTGCCAGCAGCAGAGGCACCGGGGAGCTGTTTTTT
TRBD1 TRBJ2-5 few TRBV4-1 CASSQAQTGQETQYF TGCGCCAGCAGCCAAGCCCAGACAGGGCAAGAGACCCAGTACTTC
TRBD1 TRBJ2-7 . TRBV11-2 CASSYQQGAHEQYF TGTGCCAGCAGCTATCAACAGGGGGCCCACGAGCAGTACTTC